Below, one T cell receptor (beta chain) is given with its context. In the authors' workflow: Reference gene primer amplification gave estimated nucleated cell counts. The method was immunoSEQ multiplex PCR; TCRdb's version includes in-frame clones alone and lacks a portion of them. That table gives V, J and clone size, and the DNA gave D and trimming. This sample has about 250,000 clones; around 88% occur once, and the top ten carry just over 8.5%. The sample belongs to a study of blood T cell repertoires in COVID-19. For the study at large: Researchers got acute and convalescent COVID-19 samples from the United States, Italy and Spain. The cDNA or gDNA used as material had been derived from T cells, B-cell-depleted T cells, or PBMCs.

This CDR3 is built from 14 residues. V shed 4 bases, J shed 6 bases, and the junction held 4 bases outside the gene matches. The germline CDR1 and CDR2 sequences are SNHLY and FYNNEI. Sequencing input: peripheral blood. The TCR sequence derives from a man in his forties with active or convalescent COVID-19. The chain is built from TRBV2 and TRBJ1-2, with TRBD1 matching 11 bases. The CDR3 loop reads CASSGGQGADGYTF. Here the CDR3 DNA reads TGTGCCAGCAGTGGAGGACAGGGGGCAGATGGCTACACCTTC.